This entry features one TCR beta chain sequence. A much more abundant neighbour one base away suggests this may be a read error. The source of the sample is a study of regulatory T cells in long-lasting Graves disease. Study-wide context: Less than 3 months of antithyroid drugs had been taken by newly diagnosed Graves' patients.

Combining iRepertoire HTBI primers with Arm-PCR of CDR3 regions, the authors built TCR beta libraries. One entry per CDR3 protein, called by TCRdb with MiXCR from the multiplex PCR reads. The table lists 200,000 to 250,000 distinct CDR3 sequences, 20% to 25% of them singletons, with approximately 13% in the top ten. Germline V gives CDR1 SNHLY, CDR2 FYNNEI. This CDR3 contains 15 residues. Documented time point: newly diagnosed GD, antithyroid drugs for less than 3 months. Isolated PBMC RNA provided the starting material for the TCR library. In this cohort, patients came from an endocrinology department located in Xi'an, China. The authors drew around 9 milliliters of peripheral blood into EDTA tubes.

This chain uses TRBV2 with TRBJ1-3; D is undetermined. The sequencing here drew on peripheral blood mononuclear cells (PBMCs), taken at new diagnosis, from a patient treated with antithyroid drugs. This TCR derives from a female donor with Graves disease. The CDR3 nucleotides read TGTGCCAGCATCTACGGAAGTAACTCTGGACACACCATATATTTT. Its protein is CASIYGSNSGHTIYF.